This entry lists 29 T cell receptor beta chains sequenced from one sample in a study of shared clonotypes between healthy human individuals. Repertoires were generated with immunoSEQ multiplex PCR, while TCRdb's copy carries only in-frame clones and drops some. The sample carries about 680,000 clones, approximately 74% recorded once. Source material: memory CD4+ T cells sorted from blood. Sample subset: CD45RA-negative fraction. The source of these receptors is a woman in her 30s in good health.

The chain uses TRBV7-3 and TRBJ2-1, with D possibly matching TRBD1 (5 bases). Germline values: CDR1 SGHTA, CDR2 FQGTGA. The CDR3 is made up of 14 amino acids. Trimming stripped 5 bases from V and 1 base from J, with 9 bases between. In DNA, the CDR3 is TGTGCCAGCAGCCCTCAGGGATCCTACAATGAGCAGTTCTTC. Protein sequence: CASSPQGSYNEQFF.

The chain combines TRBV21-1 with TRBJ1-5; the D segment call TRBD1 is taken from the table without a DNA check. TRBV21-1 is labeled a pseudogene. The CDR3 has 18 residues. CDR3 amino acids: CASGETRGTGGTRQPQHF. The CDR3 nucleotides are TGTGCCAGCGGCGAGACTAGAGGGACAGGGGGTACTAGGCAGCCCCAGCATTTT.

This clone was picked up a small number of times. The chain employs TRBV20-1 and TRBJ1-2; a possible D gene is TRBD1 (5 bases). Germline V CDR1 and CDR2: DFQATT, SNEGSKA (reference sequence). This CDR3 has 11 amino acids. The CDR3 coding sequence is TGCAGCGCAAACAGGATTTATGGCTACACCTTC. Translated: CSANRIYGYTF.

The chain uses TRBV7-9 and TRBJ1-2; D is uncertain. Germline lookup yields CDR1 SEHNR and CDR2 FQNEAQ (reference sequence). CDR3 length: 12 residues. The CDR3 DNA follows: TGTGCGGGCAACACGGAGGTCTATGGCTACACCTTC. Protein: CAGNTEVYGYTF. The variable domain in full, completed from reference TRBV7-9 and TRBJ1-2, reads DTGVSQNPRHKITKRGQNVTFRCDPISEHNRLYWYRQTLGQGPEFLTYFQNEAQLEKSRLLSDRFSAERPKGSFSTLEIQRTEQGDSAMYLCAGNTEVYGYTFGSGTRLTVV.

The chain recombines TRBV14 with TRBJ2-1; 9 nucleotides line up with TRBD1. This CDR3 contains 16 residues. The germline V gene encodes CDR1 SGHDN and CDR2 FVKESK. The J segment lost 3 bases and the V segment lost 2 bases, leaving 5 bases of the junction unmatched. CDR3 sequence (DNA): TGTGCCAGCAGCCAAAGGGGGGACAGGGACTACAATGAGCAGTTCTTC. Protein product: CASSQRGDRDYNEQFF.

This clone came up a few times. V gene TRBV28 combines with J gene TRBJ2-7; 12 bases align to TRBD2. This CDR3 has 15 residues. V gave up 6 bases and J gave up 1 base; unmatched junction bases: 4. CDR1 MDHEN and CDR2 SYDVKM come from the germline V gene. This chain's CDR3 is CASRGLAGGSYEQYF. The CDR3 nucleotides read TGTGCCAGCAGGGGACTAGCGGGTGGATCCTACGAGCAGTACTTC.

The V and J genes are TRBV10-3 and TRBJ2-3, with TRBD2 matching 7 bases. Germline V lookup: CDR1 ENHRY, CDR2 SYGVKD. The CDR3 extends over 15 amino acids. V lost 3 bases, J lost 1 base, and 4 bases stayed unmatched. The CDR3 DNA follows: TGTGCCATCAGTGAACGGGAGGAAGGCACAGATACGCAGTATTTT. Protein sequence: CAISEREEGTDTQYF.

The chain carries TRBV6-6 and TRBJ2-7; maybe TRBD1 (5 bases). Germline assignment: CDR1 MNHNY and CDR2 SVGAGI (reference sequence). Deletions cut 6 bases from V and 6 bases from J, with 15 bases between. This CDR3 has 13 residues. For the CDR3, the DNA is TGTGCCAGCAGCTCCTCAGGGTTTCTCGAGCAGTACTTC. Its protein product is CASSSSGFLEQYF.

This clone showed up just a few times. The J gene is TRBJ2-5, the V gene TRBV19; the match to TRBD2 covers 9 bases. V gave up 6 bases and J gave up 4 bases; unmatched junction bases: 6. Germline values: CDR1 LNHDA, CDR2 SQIVND (reference sequence). The CDR3 has 14 amino acids. As DNA, the CDR3 is TGTGCCAGTAGAAGCGGGAGGTCCGGAGAGACCCAGTACTTC. Its translation is CASRSGRSGETQYF.

The chain recombines TRBV7-2 with TRBJ1-6, with D hard to call. Trimming stripped 3 bases from V and 0 bases from J, with 9 bases between. The CDR3 has 16 residues. Germline V gene data show CDR1 as SGHTA and CDR2 as FQGNSA. The CDR3 sequence: CASSFEESSYNSPLHF. The CDR3 region has the DNA TGTGCCAGCAGCTTCGAGGAGAGCTCCTATAATTCACCCCTCCACTTT.

The V and J genes are TRBV6-1 and TRBJ2-1, with TRBD2 identical over 9 bases. CDR3 length: 14 amino acids. Germline CDR1 is MNHNS and CDR2 is SASEGT. J lost 7 bases, V lost 7 bases, and 8 bases had no gene match. In nucleotides, the CDR3 is TGTGCCAGCACAATTCCGGGACTAGCAAATGAGCAGTTCTTC. Protein product: CASTIPGLANEQFF.

The gene calls are TRBV5-4 and TRBJ2-1; 11 nucleotides match TRBD2. The junction had 7 bases not matched to a gene; V was cut back by 4 bases and J by 7 bases. The CDR3 is 15 amino acids. Germline CDR1 is SGHNT and CDR2 is YYREEE (reference sequence). CDR3 region: CASSSLAGGLNEQFF. The CDR3 nucleotides are TGTGCCAGCAGCAGTCTAGCGGGAGGACTAAATGAGCAGTTCTTC.

This chain connects TRBV19 to TRBJ2-6, with D tentatively TRBD1 (6 bases). Germline CDR1 LNHDA, CDR2 SQIVND (reference sequence). This CDR3 spans 15 amino acids. The V end was cut by 9 bases, the J end by 1 base, with 13 bases between. As DNA, the CDR3 is TGTGCCAGCATACAGGGAACGTCTGGGGCCAACGTCCTGACTTTC. Its protein is CASIQGTSGANVLTF.

A few counts support this clone. V usage is TRBV29-1 and J usage is TRBJ2-4, with 7 bases lining up with TRBD1. V trimming: 6 bases; J trimming: 3 bases; junction bases outside the gene matches: 5. CDR3 size: 13 residues. The germline CDR1 and CDR2 sequences are SQVTM and ANQGSEA. This chain's CDR3 is CSVPGTVKNIQYF. CDR3 in DNA: TGCAGCGTCCCCGGGACAGTCAAAAACATTCAGTACTTC.

This rearrangement joins TRBV27 to TRBJ2-6; D remains unclear. Germline V lookup: CDR1 MNHEY, CDR2 SMNVEV (reference sequence). Between the trimmed V and J ends, which lost 5 bases and 0 bases, there was a span of 8 bases. The CDR3 has 15 residues. CDR3 sequence reads: CASSGRYSGANVLTF. CDR3 bases: TGTGCCAGCAGTGGAAGATACTCTGGGGCCAACGTCCTGACTTTC.

The chain uses TRBV14 and TRBJ2-2; D may be TRBD1 (5 bases). V lost 4 bases, J lost 7 bases, and 10 bases lay in between. Germline CDR1 is SGHDN and CDR2 is FVKESK. The CDR3 has 13 residues. The CDR3 is CASSLQGYGELFF. The CDR3 DNA reads as TGTGCCAGCAGCCTCCAGGGCTACGGGGAGCTGTTTTTT. The full variable domain, with the rest looked up from reference TRBV14 and TRBJ2-2, is EAGVTQFPSHSVIEKGQTVTLRCDPISGHDNLYWYRRVMGKEIKFLLHFVKESKQDESGMPNNRFLAERTGGTYSTLKVQPAELEDSGVYFCASSLQGYGELFFGEGSRLTVL.

This clone came up many times. V usage is TRBV28 and J usage is TRBJ2-1; TRBD1 or TRBD2 may be the D gene (5 bases each). The CDR3 runs 15 residues. V shed 1 base and J shed 12 bases, with 19 bases lying between them. Germline CDR1 is MDHEN and CDR2 is SYDVKM. CDR3 protein: CASSLLSGGRAGQFF. The DNA of the CDR3 is TGTGCCAGCAGTTTATTGAGCGGAGGCAGGGCGGGGCAGTTCTTC.

This clone was recorded at least ten times. The rearrangement links TRBV7-8 to TRBJ2-5; TRBD2 is a possible D gene (5 bases). The CDR3 is 14 amino acids. V was pared by 6 bases and J by 5 bases, with 16 bases between. Germline V gives CDR1 SGHVS, CDR2 FQNEAQ. CDR3 in amino acids: CASRSPRGLETQYF. The CDR3, as DNA: TGTGCCAGCAGGTCCCCGAGAGGACTGGAGACCCAGTACTTC. Full variable domain (remainder filled in from reference TRBV7-8 and TRBJ2-5): GAGVSQSPRYKVAKRGQDVALRCDPISGHVSLFWYQQALGQGPEFLTYFQNEAQLDKSGLPSDRFFAERPEGSVSTLKIQRTQQEDSAVYLCASRSPRGLETQYFGPGTRLLVL.

The rearrangement links TRBV12-5 to TRBJ2-5; D not resolved. CDR1 and CDR2 (germline): LGHNT, FRNRAP. Trimming took 5 bases from V and 5 from J, leaving 18 bases between them. The CDR3 is 15 amino acids. DNA of the CDR3: TGTGCTAGTGGTGGCAATCCTACCCGGGTCGAGACCCAGTACTTC. Translation gives CASGGNPTRVETQYF.

The chain has TRBV4-2 and TRBJ2-5; possibly TRBD1 or TRBD2 for D (5 bases each). CDR1 and CDR2 (germline): LGHNA, YNFKEQ. The germline V and J ends were trimmed by 0 bases and 4 bases, with 9 bases remaining between them. The CDR3 consists of 14 residues. The CDR3 spells CASSQEGVGETQYF. CDR3 nucleotides: TGTGCCAGCAGCCAAGAGGGGGTCGGAGAGACCCAGTACTTC.

The V gene is TRBV7-2, the J gene TRBJ2-2; 7 bases map to TRBD2. Germline CDR1 and CDR2: SGHTA and FQGNSA. The trim removed 5 bases at V and 7 bases at J, leaving 4 bases unmatched. CDR3 size: 13 residues. The CDR3 DNA is TGTGCCAGCAGCCCAGGGACTATCGGGGAGCTGTTTTTT. Amino acids: CASSPGTIGELFF.

The chain is built from TRBV4-2 and TRBJ2-3; the D gene is possibly TRBD2 (7 bases). In germline, CDR1 is LGHNA, CDR2 YNFKEQ. Trimming pared 1 base from V and 2 bases from J, leaving 19 bases between. This CDR3 is built from 18 residues. This chain's CDR3 is CASSQGNLGGGFTDTQYF. The CDR3 DNA is TGTGCCAGCAGCCAAGGGAACCTAGGGGGGGGATTCACAGATACGCAGTATTTT.

As regards this clone: A far larger clone is only one base removed, so a read error is likely. CDR3 sequence reads: CARSLGGMGTGEDQPQHF. DNA of the CDR3: TGTGCCCGCAGCTTGGGGGGAATGGGGACAGGGGAAGATCAGCCCCAGCATTTT. The rearrangement uses TRBV5-6 and TRBJ1-5, with 10 nucleotides matching TRBD1. The CDR3 is made up of 18 amino acids. The germline gives CDR1 SGHDT, CDR2 YYEEEE.

This clone is a singleton in its sample. The V gene is TRBV7-3, the J gene TRBJ2-2, with D possibly being TRBD1 (5 bases). Germline CDR1 reads SGHTA; CDR2 reads FQGTGA. The V and J ends lost 6 bases and 1 base respectively, with 12 bases between them. The CDR3 has 15 residues. DNA of the CDR3: TGTGCCAGCAGTCGTACCCAGGGGAACACCGGGGAGCTGTTTTTT. Residues: CASSRTQGNTGELFF.

The V and J genes are TRBV4-1 and TRBJ2-3, with TRBD1 matching 9 bases. The trim removed 0 bases at V and 4 bases at J, leaving 8 bases unmatched. Germline V CDR1 and CDR2: MGHRA, YSYEKL. This CDR3 comprises 17 residues. Here the CDR3 DNA reads TGCGCCAGCAGCCAAGATCGGGGACAGGGTGTCCCAGATACGCAGTATTTT. Translated, it gives CASSQDRGQGVPDTQYF.

The V gene is TRBV29-1, the J gene TRBJ2-2; D is ambiguous. CDR1 and CDR2 (germline): SQVTM, ANQGSEA. Trimming pared 5 bases from V and 1 base from J, leaving 5 bases between. This CDR3 has 12 residues. As DNA, the CDR3 is TGCAGCGTTAGACTGAACACCGGGGAGCTGTTTTTT. Protein: CSVRLNTGELFF.

The gene calls are TRBV25-1 and TRBJ2-7; D possibly corresponds to TRBD1 (6 bases). The germline V gene has CDR1 MGHDK and CDR2 SYGVNS. The CDR3 length is 17 residues. Trimming pared 3 bases from V and 0 bases from J, leaving 18 bases between. CDR3 coding DNA: TGTGCCAGCAGTGATCAAAAACGACAGGTTACCTCCTACGAGCAGTACTTC. Translated, it gives CASSDQKRQVTSYEQYF.

The chain combines TRBV28 with TRBJ1-5; 9 positions agree with TRBD1. Germline CDR1 is MDHEN and CDR2 is SYDVKM. CDR3 length: 15 amino acids. Germline trimming cut 2 bases from V and 4 bases from J; bases unmatched to any gene: 3. For the CDR3, the DNA is TGTGCCAGCAGTTTAATGGACAGGGGTAATCAGCCCCAGCATTTT. This sequence encodes CASSLMDRGNQPQHF. The full variable domain, its missing parts supplied by reference TRBV28 and TRBJ1-5, is DVKVTQSSRYLVKRTGEKVFLECVQDMDHENMFWYRQDPGLGLRLIYFSYDVKMKEKGDIPEGYSVSREKKERFSLILESASTNQTSMYLCASSLMDRGNQPQHFGDGTRLSIL.

The chain recombines TRBV27 with TRBJ1-2; 7 bases map to TRBD1. The CDR3 loop spans 13 amino acids. The germline gives CDR1 MNHEY, CDR2 SMNVEV (reference sequence). V lost 7 bases to trimming and J lost 3 bases; unmatched junction nucleotides: 5. The CDR3 is CASKITGDYGYTF. The CDR3, as DNA: TGTGCCAGCAAAATCACAGGGGACTATGGCTACACCTTC.